The 18 T cell receptor beta chains below were found in one sample sequenced in a study of shared clonotypes between healthy human individuals. The table came from immunoSEQ multiplex PCR; TCRdb's copy has only in-frame clones and leaves some out. The sample carries fewer than 2.5 million clones, roughly 93% recorded once. Sequencing input: naive CD4+ T cells from PBMCs. Subset described: CD45RA+ positively selected. The receptors derive from a man between 18 and 35 years old in good health. Some clones in this sample may be carry-over from other donors' samples.

The chain carries TRBV5-1 and TRBJ2-3; 13 nucleotides agree with TRBD2. The CDR3 totals 16 residues. The germline V gene has CDR1 SGHRS and CDR2 YFSETQ. Trimming cost V 4 bases and J 5 bases; bases outside gene matches: 7. The CDR3 DNA reads as TGCGCCAGCAGCACCGGACTAGCGGGAGTCGAAGATACGCAGTATTTT. Residues: CASSTGLAGVEDTQYF.

The chain joins TRBV7-9 to TRBJ1-1, with no clear D. V gave up 4 bases and J gave up 3 bases, with 12 bases separating them. The CDR3 length is 14 residues. From germline, CDR1 is SEHNR and CDR2 FQNEAQ (reference sequence). DNA for the CDR3: TGTGCCAGCAGCTCGTCAATGGGCGACACTGAAGCTTTCTTT. This translates into CASSSSMGDTEAFF.

The chain employs TRBV11-2 and TRBJ1-2; D ambiguous. The V and J ends lost 3 bases and 5 bases respectively, with 10 bases between them. The CDR3 totals 13 residues. Per the germline V gene, CDR1 is SGHAT and CDR2 is FQNNGV. The DNA for the CDR3 is TGTGCCAGCAGCTTCAATCAACTGTATGGCTACACCTTC. This translates into CASSFNQLYGYTF.

This chain joins TRBV28 and TRBJ2-1; weak D call: TRBD2 (6 bases). CDR1 and CDR2 (germline): MDHEN, SYDVKM. The germline V and J ends were trimmed by 5 bases and 4 bases, with 21 bases remaining between them. This CDR3 is 17 amino acids long. CDR3 sequence: CASSPRAGKGTYNEQFF. The CDR3 DNA is TGTGCCAGCAGTCCTCGCGCGGGCAAGGGGACTTACAATGAGCAGTTCTTC.

This chain uses TRBV4-1 with TRBJ2-7, with TRBD1 as a possible D gene (5 bases). Trimming stripped 1 base from V and 2 bases from J, with 12 bases between. From germline, CDR1 is MGHRA and CDR2 YSYEKL. The CDR3 has 15 residues. The CDR3 coding sequence is TGCGCCAGCAGCCAAGTTGGCAGGGCCCCCTACGAGCAGTACTTC. Amino acids: CASSQVGRAPYEQYF.

The J gene is TRBJ2-7, the V gene TRBV7-3; D unclear. Germline CDR1 and CDR2: SGHTA and FQGTGA. V gave up 3 bases and J gave up 0 bases, with 12 bases separating them. CDR3 size: 15 residues. DNA of the CDR3: TGTGCCAGCAGCTTGGGGTACGGAATCTCCTACGAGCAGTACTTC. It yields the protein CASSLGYGISYEQYF.

The rearrangement joins TRBV29-1 to TRBJ2-1; D perhaps matches TRBD2 (6 bases). Germline loops: CDR1 SQVTM, CDR2 ANQGSEA. The V end lost 7 bases, the J end lost 0 bases, and 19 bases lay between the germline ends. CDR3 length equals 16 residues. CDR3 DNA sequence: TGCAGCGCCCCTGGGGGGAGCGCGAGCTCCTACAATGAGCAGTTCTTC. It specifies CSAPGGSASSYNEQFF.

In regard to this clone: The same CDR3 is also encoded by other DNA sequences in this sample. The rearrangement uses TRBV5-6 and TRBJ2-1; 9 nucleotides align to TRBD2. V lost 2 bases and J lost 3; bases outside the gene matches: 6. This CDR3 has 16 residues. CDR1 and CDR2 (germline): SGHDT, YYEEEE. The DNA for the CDR3 is TGTGCCAGCAGCTTAGAAGCGGGAGGCTTCTACAATGAGCAGTTCTTC. The encoded protein is CASSLEAGGFYNEQFF. Based on the CDR3 plus reference TRBV5-6 and TRBJ2-1, the full variable domain is DAGVTQSPTHLIKTRGQQVTLRCSPKSGHDTVSWYQQALGQGPQFIFQYYEEEERQRGNFPDRFSGHQFPNYSSELNVNALLLGDSALYLCASSLEAGGFYNEQFFGPGTRLTVL.

J is TRBJ1-2 and V is TRBV5-1; 8 bases are a match to TRBD1. The CDR3 sequence is 15 residues long. Unmatched junction bases numbered 10, after V lost 2 bases and J lost 7 bases. CDR1 SGHRS and CDR2 YFSETQ come from the germline V gene. Written as DNA, the CDR3 is TGCGCCAGCAGCTTACAAAACACAGGGGGTGGTGGCTACACCTTC. Translated, it gives CASSLQNTGGGGYTF.

This rearrangement joins TRBV7-7 to TRBJ1-4; D call uncertain. V lost 2 bases and J 0 bases, leaving 1 base between the germline ends. Germline V CDR1 and CDR2: SSHAT, FNYEAQ (reference sequence). The CDR3 is 13 amino acids. The CDR3 DNA sequence: TGTGCCAGCAGCTTAACAACTAATGAAAAACTGTTTTTT. Amino acid sequence: CASSLTTNEKLFF.

This chain links TRBV27 with TRBJ1-4; 7 bases are shared with TRBD1. Trimming cost V 8 bases and J 5 bases; bases outside gene matches: 8. CDR3 length equals 14 residues. CDR1 is MNHEY, CDR2 SMNVEV, per germline (reference sequence). DNA of the CDR3: TGTGCCAGCCGGCGGGACAGATTAAATGAAAAACTGTTTTTT. Translation: CASRRDRLNEKLFF.

The chain carries TRBV19 and TRBJ2-6; D may be TRBD2 (6 bases). Deletions cut 6 bases from V and 6 bases from J, with 12 bases between. The CDR3 runs 14 residues. Germline CDR1 reads LNHDA; CDR2 reads SQIVND (reference sequence). In DNA form, the CDR3 reads TGTGCCAGTAGCTCGGGGGACGCGGCCAACGTCCTGACTTTC. Translating gives CASSSGDAANVLTF. Looking up the rest from reference TRBV19 and TRBJ2-6 gives the full variable domain: DGGITQSPKYLFRKEGQNVTLSCEQNLNHDAMYWYRQDPGQGLRLIYYSQIVNDFQKGDIAEGYSVSREKKESFPLTVTSAQKNPTAFYLCASSSGDAANVLTFGAGSRLTVL.

The rearrangement links TRBV11-2 to TRBJ1-4; the match to TRBD1 covers 7 bases. The germline gives CDR1 SGHAT, CDR2 FQNNGV. The V gene end was trimmed by 5 bases and the J gene end by 5 bases; junction bases not matched to a gene: 8. The CDR3 is 15 amino acids. The CDR3 DNA reads TGTGCCAGCAGCCCGAGGACAGGAGAAAATGAAAAACTGTTTTTT. It encodes CASSPRTGENEKLFF.

V is TRBV28 and J is TRBJ2-1, with TRBD1 identical over 9 bases. CDR3 length equals 15 residues. V shed 6 bases, J shed 6 bases, and the junction held 9 bases outside the gene matches. Per the germline V gene, CDR1 is MDHEN and CDR2 is SYDVKM. This CDR3 reads CASSNQPGQGNEQFF. The CDR3 region has the DNA TGTGCCAGCAGCAACCAGCCGGGACAGGGCAATGAGCAGTTCTTC.

CDR3 coding DNA: TGTGCCAGCAGCCGCTTTAGTGGGGGACGACAAGAGACCCAGTACTTC. This translates into CASSRFSGGRQETQYF. V and J are TRBV28 and TRBJ2-5; D is perhaps TRBD1 or TRBD2 (5 bases each). Trimming took off 6 bases at V and 2 bases at J, with 19 bases between the two ends. CDR1 is MDHEN, CDR2 SYDVKM, per germline. This CDR3 spans 16 amino acids.

J is TRBJ2-7 and V is TRBV6-5, with TRBD1 matching over 7 bases. CDR1 is MNHEY and CDR2 is SVGAGI in the germline V gene. This CDR3 contains 14 residues. V dropped 6 bases and J dropped 1; count of bases not matched to a gene: 6. In nucleotides, the CDR3 is TGTGCCAGCAGGATGAACAGGGGTTCCTACGAGCAGTACTTC. Its protein is CASRMNRGSYEQYF.

The genes are TRBV21-1 and TRBJ2-7; the table's D call TRBD1 went unverified against the DNA. TRBV21-1 is reported as a pseudogene. The CDR3 loop spans 12 amino acids. The CDR3 region has the DNA TGTGCCAGCAGCTTTCAGGGGTACGAGCAGTACTTC. Its translation is CASSFQGYEQYF.

The J gene is TRBJ2-2, the V gene TRBV28; either TRBD1 or TRBD2 may supply D (6 bases each). Trimming cost V 6 bases and J 0 bases, with 14 bases left between them. Germline loops: CDR1 MDHEN, CDR2 SYDVKM. The CDR3 is 16 amino acids. The CDR3 DNA sequence: TGTGCCAGCAGGTTGAGGGGGGACCCGAACACCGGGGAGCTGTTTTTT. This encodes CASRLRGDPNTGELFF.